Listed here are 31 T cell receptor beta chains from one sample, sequenced in a study of T cell responses to AZD1222 COVID-19 vaccine. Repertoires were generated with immunoSEQ multiplex PCR, while TCRdb's copy carries only in-frame clones and drops some. The data contain over 100,000 clones, 87% of them singletons. Sequences were derived from peripheral blood, sampled on day 0 of AZD1222 vaccination. The receptors here all came from an adult in good health.

This clone was recorded once. The rearrangement uses TRBV7-9 and TRBJ1-2; 7 nucleotides agree with TRBD1. The length of the CDR3 is 13 residues. Germline V CDR1 and CDR2: SEHNR, FQNEAQ (reference sequence). Trimming removed 4 bases from V and 6 bases from J; junction bases left unmatched: 5. The CDR3 coding sequence is TGTGCCAGCAGCTCAGGGACAGCAAATGGCTACACCTTC. Its protein product is CASSSGTANGYTF.

The rearrangement joins TRBV27 to TRBJ2-1; the D is unclear. The V end lost 1 base, the J end lost 9 bases, and 13 bases lay between the germline ends. The CDR3 length is 14 residues. Germline CDR1 reads MNHEY; CDR2 reads SMNVEV (reference sequence). The CDR3 sequence: CASSLWSVRGEQFF. For the CDR3, the DNA is TGTGCCAGCAGTTTATGGTCGGTGCGCGGTGAGCAGTTCTTC.

The V call is TRBV24-1, the J call TRBJ2-1; 8 bases map to TRBD1. This CDR3 is built from 15 residues. Germline V lookup: CDR1 KGHDR, CDR2 SFDVKD. V shed 5 bases, J shed 5 bases, and the junction held 7 bases outside the gene matches. CDR3 loop: CATSAPRTGHNEQFF. The CDR3 DNA reads TGTGCCACCAGTGCCCCGAGGACAGGGCACAATGAGCAGTTCTTC.

The chain links TRBV7-2 to TRBJ2-3, with 10 nucleotides matching TRBD2. This CDR3 contains 16 residues. The V and J ends lost 5 bases and 0 bases, in that order; junction bases with no gene match: 5. Germline CDR1 SGHTA, CDR2 FQGNSA. The CDR3 is CASSAGLAVSTDTQYF. The CDR3 DNA sequence: TGTGCCAGCAGCGCTGGACTAGCGGTGAGCACAGATACGCAGTATTTT.

The chain combines TRBV4-1 with TRBJ1-1; a weak D match, TRBD1 (5 bases). CDR3 length equals 17 residues. V was cut by 0 bases and J by 7 bases, with 21 bases left in between. CDR1 and CDR2 (germline): MGHRA, YSYEKL. CDR3 bases: TGCGCCAGCAGCCAAGATCTTAGGGGCGCGCAGGATTTTGAAGCTTTCTTT. It yields the protein CASSQDLRGAQDFEAFF.

The CDR3 nucleotides are TGTGCCAGCAGCCCGGGACACCTGAACACTGAAGCTTTCTTT. Protein product: CASSPGHLNTEAFF. The chain employs TRBV11-2 and TRBJ1-1; a weak D match, TRBD1 (6 bases). The CDR3 extends over 14 amino acids. Germline CDR1 is SGHAT and CDR2 is FQNNGV. Trimming cost V 5 bases and J 0 bases, with 10 bases left between them.

The chain's CDR3 is CASSLGNRANEQFF. CDR3 coding DNA: TGTGCCAGCAGCTTAGGGAACAGGGCCAATGAGCAGTTCTTC. The chain links TRBV7-2 to TRBJ2-1, with TRBD1 as a possible D gene (6 bases). Germline CDR1 is SGHTA and CDR2 is FQGNSA. The CDR3 extends over 14 amino acids. V was clipped by 1 base and J by 6 bases, with 10 bases between them.

This chain connects TRBV28 to TRBJ1-1; no definite D call. CDR3 length equals 10 residues. Trimming left V 7 bases short and J 11 bases short, with 11 bases between. CDR1 is MDHEN, CDR2 SYDVKM, per germline. CDR3 sequence: CASTGMTAFF. The CDR3 bases are TGTGCCAGCACCGGGATGACGGCTTTCTTT.

V usage is TRBV18 and J usage is TRBJ1-4; D gene ambiguous. This CDR3 spans 14 amino acids. The germline V gene encodes CDR1 KGHSH and CDR2 LQKENI. Deletions cut 0 bases from V and 6 bases from J, with 8 bases between. CDR3 region: CASSPPGSDEKLFF. As DNA, the CDR3 is TGTGCCAGCTCACCACCGGGGTCCGATGAAAAACTGTTTTTT.

CDR3 in amino acids: CASSFEVEQYF. CDR3 DNA sequence: TGTGCCAGCAGTTTTGAGGTAGAGCAGTACTTC. The chain employs TRBV28 and TRBJ2-7; D is ambiguous. This CDR3 has 11 amino acids. Germline-derived CDR1 and CDR2 are MDHEN and SYDVKM. Deletions cut 3 bases from V and 7 bases from J, with 7 bases between.

This chain links TRBV28 with TRBJ2-7, with 8 bases lining up with TRBD1. V lost 5 bases and J lost 1; bases outside the gene matches: 7. Germline V gene data show CDR1 as MDHEN and CDR2 as SYDVKM. The CDR3 length is 15 residues. CDR3 region: CASSTQDRVSYEQYF. DNA for the CDR3: TGTGCCAGCAGTACCCAGGACAGGGTTTCCTACGAGCAGTACTTC. The full variable domain, with the rest looked up from reference TRBV28 and TRBJ2-7, is DVKVTQSSRYLVKRTGEKVFLECVQDMDHENMFWYRQDPGLGLRLIYFSYDVKMKEKGDIPEGYSVSREKKERFSLILESASTNQTSMYLCASSTQDRVSYEQYFGPGTRLTVT.

This clone has just one count. V is TRBV19 and J is TRBJ2-3; the D gene could be TRBD1 or TRBD2 (6 bases each). This CDR3 region has 15 residues. The V gene lost 7 bases and the J gene lost 4 bases, with 18 bases spanning the gap. CDR1 and CDR2 (germline): LNHDA, SQIVND (reference sequence). The CDR3 protein is CASTHAGASADTQYF. The CDR3 nucleotides read TGTGCCAGTACCCATGCAGGGGCTAGCGCAGATACGCAGTATTTT.

This clone was counted a single time. This chain connects TRBV9 to TRBJ2-5; the match to TRBD2 covers 13 bases. The germline V gene has CDR1 SGDLS and CDR2 YYNGEE. CDR3 length equals 17 residues. With V trimmed by 3 bases and J by 5 bases, 10 bases remained unmatched. The CDR3 here is CASSALGLAGPWETQYF. The CDR3 nucleotides read TGTGCCAGCAGCGCACTGGGACTAGCGGGGCCTTGGGAGACCCAGTACTTC.

The chain joins TRBV19 to TRBJ2-7; 8 positions match TRBD1. V dropped 5 bases and J dropped 3; count of bases not matched to a gene: 6. Germline V gene data show CDR1 as LNHDA and CDR2 as SQIVND (reference sequence). The CDR3 consists of 14 residues. CDR3 residues: CASSLTGEFYEQYF. CDR3 DNA: TGTGCCAGTAGTCTGACAGGGGAATTCTACGAGCAGTACTTC.

The J gene is TRBJ2-5, the V gene TRBV7-2; D is unresolved. Germline CDR1 reads SGHTA; CDR2 reads FQGNSA. The V end was cut by 4 bases, the J end by 3 bases, with 9 bases between. The CDR3 runs 13 residues. The CDR3 sequence is CASSSLMEETQYF. As DNA, the CDR3 is TGTGCCAGCAGCTCGCTGATGGAAGAGACCCAGTACTTC.

The gene calls are TRBV6-1 and TRBJ1-5, with D perhaps TRBD1 (5 bases). V dropped 4 bases and J dropped 2 bases, with 12 bases sitting between them. This CDR3 spans 15 amino acids. CDR1 MNHNS and CDR2 SASEGT come from the germline V gene. The CDR3 sequence is CASSVDGGGNQPQHF. The CDR3 DNA is TGTGCCAGCAGTGTCGACGGGGGTGGCAATCAGCCCCAGCATTTT.

This chain links TRBV27 with TRBJ2-1; D remains ambiguous. V was trimmed by 5 bases and J by 7 bases, leaving 12 bases between them. There are 13 residues in the CDR3. Germline CDR1 is MNHEY and CDR2 is SMNVEV (reference sequence). In DNA, the CDR3 is TGTGCCAGCAGTCACAAACCCGAAAATGAGCAGTTCTTC. Protein product: CASSHKPENEQFF.

The chain links TRBV14 to TRBJ2-7; 7 bases line up with TRBD1. Per the germline V gene, CDR1 is SGHDN and CDR2 is FVKESK. CDR3 length: 14 residues. J lost 5 bases, V lost 10 bases, and 14 bases had no gene match. CDR3 sequence: CATGKRQGSDEQYF. The CDR3 DNA sequence: TGTGCCACCGGGAAGAGACAGGGTTCCGACGAGCAGTACTTC.

This clone was recorded only once. The chain recombines TRBV5-4 with TRBJ2-2; D is ambiguous. This CDR3 is built from 15 residues. Trimming pared 4 bases from V and 4 bases from J, leaving 14 bases between. CDR1 SGHNT and CDR2 YYREEE come from the germline V gene (reference sequence). The CDR3 loop reads CASSRDSGRTGELFF. The CDR3 DNA is TGTGCCAGCAGCCGCGACTCCGGTCGCACCGGGGAGCTGTTTTTT.

This rearrangement joins TRBV6-1 to TRBJ1-1; D not certain. The length of the CDR3 is 16 residues. Trimming removed 3 bases at V and 11 bases at J, with 25 bases between. Germline assignment: CDR1 MNHNS and CDR2 SASEGT. CDR3 protein: CASSDPASGGKIEAFF. CDR3 bases: TGTGCCAGCAGTGACCCAGCGTCGGGCGGCAAAATTGAGGCTTTCTTT.

The chain combines TRBV4-1 with TRBJ1-2, with 8 bases aligning to TRBD1. The CDR3 covers 16 residues. J lost 4 bases, V lost 0 bases, and 7 bases had no gene match. The germline V gene encodes CDR1 MGHRA and CDR2 YSYEKL. The DNA for the CDR3 is TGCGCCAGCAGCCAAGATCACCCAGGGGGCATCTATGGCTACACCTTC. Translation: CASSQDHPGGIYGYTF.

This sequence joins TRBV24-1 and TRBJ2-3; D gene ambiguous. The CDR3 has 15 amino acids. V lost 8 bases and J lost 2, with 16 bases in between. Germline V gives CDR1 KGHDR, CDR2 SFDVKD. CDR3 bases: TGTGCCACCATGAGAAGTCGGGCCGACACAGATACGCAGTATTTT. Its protein is CATMRSRADTDTQYF.

The chain recombines TRBV7-2 with TRBJ2-2; TRBD2 aligns across 8 bases. V gave up 6 bases and J gave up 2 bases; unmatched junction bases: 11. Germline loops: CDR1 SGHTA, CDR2 FQGNSA. CDR3 size: 17 residues. This CDR3 reads CASRSGRADQNTGELFF. DNA of the CDR3: TGTGCCAGCAGGTCCGGGAGGGCCGATCAAAACACCGGGGAGCTGTTTTTT. Using reference TRBV7-2 and TRBJ2-2 for the parts outside the CDR3, the full variable domain is GAGVSQSPSNKVTEKGKDVELRCDPISGHTALYWYRQSLGQGLEFLIYFQGNSAPDKSGLPSDRFSAERTGGSVSTLTIQRTQQEDSAVYLCASRSGRADQNTGELFFGEGSRLTVL.

The gene calls are TRBV29-1 and TRBJ1-4; TRBD1 matches 8 bases. The CDR3 sequence is 14 residues long. The germline CDR1 and CDR2 sequences are SQVTM and ANQGSEA. Trimming at V came to 6 bases and at J to 7 bases, leaving 10 bases not matched to a gene. CDR3 sequence (DNA): TGCAGCGTCTCACAGGGGGGGTATGGTGAAAAACTGTTTTTT. This translates into CSVSQGGYGEKLFF.

The J gene is TRBJ2-3, the V gene TRBV6-2 or TRBV6-3; D perhaps matches TRBD2 (6 bases). Trimming cost V 0 bases and J 2 bases, with 12 bases left between them. Germline CDR1 MNHEY, CDR2 SVGEGT. CDR3 length equals 16 residues. Here the CDR3 DNA reads TGTGCCAGCAGTTACTCGTTTGGCGGGACCACAGATACGCAGTATTTT. Amino acids: CASSYSFGGTTDTQYF.

This sequence joins TRBV10-2 and TRBJ2-7, with D unclear. Germline lookup yields CDR1 WSHSY and CDR2 SAAADI. Trimming cost V 4 bases and J 4 bases, with 11 bases left between them. This CDR3 has 13 residues. As DNA, the CDR3 is TGCGCCAGCAGTGGGGTAGGGCGGTACGAGCAGTACTTC. Protein sequence: CASSGVGRYEQYF.

The chain carries TRBV7-6 and TRBJ2-5; the D is unclear. CDR1 is SGHVS and CDR2 is FNYEAQ in the germline V gene. The length of the CDR3 is 13 residues. V was cut by 1 base and J by 2 bases, with 5 bases left in between. CDR3 sequence reads: CASSLGRQETQYF. CDR3 sequence (DNA): TGTGCCAGCAGCTTAGGGAGACAAGAGACCCAGTACTTC.

The V call is TRBV3-1 (or the pseudogene TRBV3-2), the J call TRBJ2-7; 7 positions agree with TRBD2. V lost 0 bases, J lost 6 bases, and 5 bases stayed unmatched. The CDR3 covers 14 residues. Germline V CDR1 and CDR2: LGHDT, YNNKEL (reference sequence). The CDR3 is CASSQDGRSGEQYF. The DNA of the CDR3 is TGTGCCAGCAGCCAAGACGGGAGGTCCGGCGAGCAGTACTTC.

V usage is TRBV5-4 and J usage is TRBJ1-6; 7 bases are a match to TRBD1. V gave up 4 bases and J gave up 5 bases; unmatched junction bases: 9. The germline CDR1 and CDR2 sequences are SGHNT and YYREEE (reference sequence). The CDR3 is 16 residues long. This CDR3 reads CASSPTPGQNNSPLHF. Here the CDR3 DNA reads TGTGCCAGCAGCCCAACTCCGGGACAGAATAATTCACCCCTCCACTTT.

V gene TRBV9 combines with J gene TRBJ1-6; D is undetermined. The V gene's germline CDR1 is SGDLS and CDR2 YYNGEE. Deletions cut 4 bases from V and 14 bases from J, with 13 bases between. This CDR3 has 12 residues. The CDR3 reads CASSSQPASLHF. The CDR3 DNA is TGTGCCAGCAGCTCCCAACCCGCTTCCCTCCACTTT.

The chain employs TRBV5-1 and TRBJ2-7, with 8 positions matching TRBD1. Germline CDR1 and CDR2: SGHRS and YFSETQ. V lost 3 bases, J lost 3 bases, and 2 bases stayed unmatched. CDR3 size: 13 residues. The CDR3 DNA sequence: TGCGCCAGCAGCTACGGACAGGGCTACGAGCAGTACTTC. Amino acid sequence: CASSYGQGYEQYF. The full variable domain, rest sourced from reference TRBV5-1 and TRBJ2-7, is KAGVTQTPRYLIKTRGQQVTLSCSPISGHRSVSWYQQTPGQGLQFLFEYFSETQRNKGNFPGRFSGRQFSNSRSEMNVSTLELGDSALYLCASSYGQGYEQYFGPGTRLTVT.